This TCR beta chain was observed in a study of PD-1 blockade in classical Hodgkin lymphoma. General observations from the study: Reported baseline diversity: healthy donors highest, relapsed/refractory patients lowest. The diversity seen at baseline in complete responders resembled that of newly diagnosed patients.

Each patient experienced a relapse that followed autologous stem cell transplantation, and brentuximab vedotin exposure varied. On this clone itself: Antigen specificity is unknown. Relative to the germline gene, one junction end is altered; a read error may explain this.

Germline V gives CDR1 SGDLS, CDR2 YYNGEE. CDR3 length: 15 amino acids. Clones were sequenced by immunoSEQ multiplex PCR, and TCRdb holds only the in-frame ones, with some missing. The data show roughly 41,000 clones, with about 91% seen just once and about 7.8% held by the top ten. The specimen was peripheral blood mononuclear cells (PBMCs), collected before the second cycle of nivolumab. The sequence was collected from a human donor with classical Hodgkin lymphoma. The chain recombines TRBV9 with TRBJ2-7, with TRBD2 matching 11 bases. This CDR3 reads CASSAFSGRAYEQYF. The CDR3 coding sequence is TGTGCCAGCAGCGCGTTTAGCGGGAGGGCCTATGAGCAGTACTTC.